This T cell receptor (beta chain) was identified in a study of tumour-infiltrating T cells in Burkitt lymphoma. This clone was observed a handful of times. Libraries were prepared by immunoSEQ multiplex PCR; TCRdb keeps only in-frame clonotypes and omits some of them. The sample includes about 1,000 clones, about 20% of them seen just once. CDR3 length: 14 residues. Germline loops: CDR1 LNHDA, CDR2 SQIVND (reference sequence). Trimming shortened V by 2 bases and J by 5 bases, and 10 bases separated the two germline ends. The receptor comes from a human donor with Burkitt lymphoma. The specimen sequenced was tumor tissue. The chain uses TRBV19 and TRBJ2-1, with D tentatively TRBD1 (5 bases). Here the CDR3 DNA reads TGTGCCAGTAGTATAAGGGGCTTCAACAATGAGCAGTTCTTC. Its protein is CASSIRGFNNEQFF.